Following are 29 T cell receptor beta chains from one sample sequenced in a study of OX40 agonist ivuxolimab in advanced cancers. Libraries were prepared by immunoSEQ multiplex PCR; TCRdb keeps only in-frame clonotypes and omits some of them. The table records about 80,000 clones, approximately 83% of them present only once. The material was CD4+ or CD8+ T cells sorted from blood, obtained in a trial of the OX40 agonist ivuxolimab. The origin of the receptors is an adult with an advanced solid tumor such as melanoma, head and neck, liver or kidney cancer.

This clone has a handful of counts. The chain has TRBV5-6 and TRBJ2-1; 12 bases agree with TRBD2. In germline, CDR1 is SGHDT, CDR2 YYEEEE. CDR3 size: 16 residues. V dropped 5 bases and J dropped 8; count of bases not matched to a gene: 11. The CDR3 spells CASRGTSGRMVDEQFF. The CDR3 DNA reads TGTGCCAGCAGAGGGACTAGCGGGCGTATGGTGGATGAGCAGTTCTTC.

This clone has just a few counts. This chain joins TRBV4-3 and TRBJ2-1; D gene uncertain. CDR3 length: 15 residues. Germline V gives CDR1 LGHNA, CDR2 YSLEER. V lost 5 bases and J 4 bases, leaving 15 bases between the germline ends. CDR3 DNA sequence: TGCGCCAGCAGCGACTCAGGAGCAGTATACAATGAGCAGTTCTTC. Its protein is CASSDSGAVYNEQFF.

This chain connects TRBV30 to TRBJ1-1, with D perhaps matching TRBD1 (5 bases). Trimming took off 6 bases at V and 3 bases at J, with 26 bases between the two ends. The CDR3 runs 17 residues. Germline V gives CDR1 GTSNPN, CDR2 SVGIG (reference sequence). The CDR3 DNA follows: TGTGCCTGCGGGACCGACCGCGGCAGGCCGTTTTACACTGAAGCTTTCTTT. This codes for CACGTDRGRPFYTEAFF.

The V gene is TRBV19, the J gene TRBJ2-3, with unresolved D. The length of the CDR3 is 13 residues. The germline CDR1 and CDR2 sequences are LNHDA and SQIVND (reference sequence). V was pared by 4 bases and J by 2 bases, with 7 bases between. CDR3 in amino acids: CASSKRYTDTQYF. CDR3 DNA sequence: TGTGCCAGTAGTAAGCGCTACACAGATACGCAGTATTTT.

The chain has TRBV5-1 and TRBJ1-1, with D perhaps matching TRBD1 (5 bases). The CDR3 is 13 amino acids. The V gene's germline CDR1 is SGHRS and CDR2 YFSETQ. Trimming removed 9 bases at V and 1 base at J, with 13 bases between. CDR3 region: CATKGTQNTEAFF. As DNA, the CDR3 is TGCGCCACCAAGGGGACGCAGAACACTGAAGCTTTCTTT.

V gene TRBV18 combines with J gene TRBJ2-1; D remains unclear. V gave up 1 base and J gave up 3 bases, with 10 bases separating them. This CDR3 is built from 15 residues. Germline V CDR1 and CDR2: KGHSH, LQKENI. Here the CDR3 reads CASSPQSRSYNEQFF. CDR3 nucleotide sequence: TGTGCCAGCTCACCACAGAGTAGGAGCTACAATGAGCAGTTCTTC.

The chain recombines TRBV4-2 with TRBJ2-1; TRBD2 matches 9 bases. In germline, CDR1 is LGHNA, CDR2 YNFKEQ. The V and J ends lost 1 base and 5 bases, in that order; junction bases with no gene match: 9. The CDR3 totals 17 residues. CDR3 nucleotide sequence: TGTGCCAGCAGCCAAGTCTGGGGCGGGGGGGTGGACAATGAGCAGTTCTTC. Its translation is CASSQVWGGGVDNEQFF.

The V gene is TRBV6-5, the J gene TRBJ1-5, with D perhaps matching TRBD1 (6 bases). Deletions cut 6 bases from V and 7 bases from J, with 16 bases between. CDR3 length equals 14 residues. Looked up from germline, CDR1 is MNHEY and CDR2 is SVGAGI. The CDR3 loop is CASSPRRGTQPQHF. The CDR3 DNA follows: TGTGCCAGCAGCCCTAGGCGGGGGACACAGCCCCAGCATTTT.

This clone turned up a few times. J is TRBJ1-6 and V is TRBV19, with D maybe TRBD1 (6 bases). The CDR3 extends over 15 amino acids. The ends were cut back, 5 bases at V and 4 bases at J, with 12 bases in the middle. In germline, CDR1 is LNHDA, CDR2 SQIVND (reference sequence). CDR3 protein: CASSATGWYNSPLHF. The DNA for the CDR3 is TGTGCCAGTAGTGCCACAGGGTGGTATAATTCACCCCTCCACTTT.

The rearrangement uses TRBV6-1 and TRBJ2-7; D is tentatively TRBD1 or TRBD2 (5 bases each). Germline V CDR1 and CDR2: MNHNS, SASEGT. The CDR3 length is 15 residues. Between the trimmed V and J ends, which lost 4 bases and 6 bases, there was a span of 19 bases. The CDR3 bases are TGTGCCAGCAGTGCTACCCCGGGACCCTGGGGCGAGCAGTACTTC. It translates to CASSATPGPWGEQYF.

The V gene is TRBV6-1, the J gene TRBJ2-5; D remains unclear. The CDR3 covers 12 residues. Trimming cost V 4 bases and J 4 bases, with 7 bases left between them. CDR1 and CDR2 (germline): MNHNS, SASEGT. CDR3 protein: CASSVVGETQYF. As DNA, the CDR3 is TGTGCCAGCAGTGTCGTTGGAGAGACCCAGTACTTC.

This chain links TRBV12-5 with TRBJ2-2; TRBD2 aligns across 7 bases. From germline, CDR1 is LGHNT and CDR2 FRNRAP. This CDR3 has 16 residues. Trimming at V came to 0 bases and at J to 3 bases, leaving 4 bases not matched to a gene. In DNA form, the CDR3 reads TGTGCTAGTGGTTTGGTGGGAGGGTGGGACACCGGGGAGCTGTTTTTT. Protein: CASGLVGGWDTGELFF.

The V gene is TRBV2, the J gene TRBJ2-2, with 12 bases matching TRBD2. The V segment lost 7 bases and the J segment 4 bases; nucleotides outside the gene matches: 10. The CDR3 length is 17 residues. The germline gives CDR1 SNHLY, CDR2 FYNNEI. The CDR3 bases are TGTGCCAGCACCGTGGGACTAGCGGGTTGGGGCACCGGGGAGCTGTTTTTT. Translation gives CASTVGLAGWGTGELFF.

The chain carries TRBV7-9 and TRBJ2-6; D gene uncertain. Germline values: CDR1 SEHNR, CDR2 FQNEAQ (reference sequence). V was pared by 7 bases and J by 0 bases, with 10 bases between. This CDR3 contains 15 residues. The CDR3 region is CASTIQTSGANVLTF. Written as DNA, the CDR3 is TGTGCCAGCACTATTCAGACCTCTGGGGCCAACGTCCTGACTTTC.

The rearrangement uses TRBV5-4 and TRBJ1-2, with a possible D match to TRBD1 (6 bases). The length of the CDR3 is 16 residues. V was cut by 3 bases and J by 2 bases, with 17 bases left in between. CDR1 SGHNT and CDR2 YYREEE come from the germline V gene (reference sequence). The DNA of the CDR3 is TGTGCCAGCAGCTCCCGAGGGGGGTCCAACAACTATGGCTACACCTTC. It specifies CASSSRGGSNNYGYTF.

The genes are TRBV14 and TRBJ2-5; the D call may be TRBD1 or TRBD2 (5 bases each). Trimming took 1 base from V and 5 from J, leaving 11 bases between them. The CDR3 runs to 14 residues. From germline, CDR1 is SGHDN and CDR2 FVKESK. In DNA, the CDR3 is TGTGCCAGCAGCCAAGCGGGGACCATCGAGACCCAGTACTTC. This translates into CASSQAGTIETQYF.

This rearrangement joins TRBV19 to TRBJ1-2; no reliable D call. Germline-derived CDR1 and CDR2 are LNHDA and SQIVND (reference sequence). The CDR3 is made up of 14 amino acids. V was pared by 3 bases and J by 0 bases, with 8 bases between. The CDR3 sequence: CASSIVGSNYGYTF. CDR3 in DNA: TGTGCCAGTAGTATCGTGGGCTCTAACTATGGCTACACCTTC.

The CDR3: CASSYLGQGPYGYTF. The CDR3 DNA is TGTGCCAGCAGTTACCTCGGGCAGGGACCCTATGGCTACACCTTC. The chain couples TRBV6-5 to TRBJ1-2, with D perhaps matching TRBD1 (5 bases). Trimming pared 2 bases from V and 4 bases from J, leaving 14 bases between. The germline gives CDR1 MNHEY, CDR2 SVGAGI. This CDR3 has 15 amino acids.

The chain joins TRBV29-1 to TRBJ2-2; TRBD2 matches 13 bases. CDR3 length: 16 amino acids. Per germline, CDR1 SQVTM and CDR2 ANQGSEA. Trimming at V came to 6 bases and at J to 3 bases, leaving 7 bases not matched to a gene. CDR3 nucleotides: TGCAGCGTACTAGGACTAGCGGGGGCTTACACCGGGGAGCTGTTTTTT. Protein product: CSVLGLAGAYTGELFF.

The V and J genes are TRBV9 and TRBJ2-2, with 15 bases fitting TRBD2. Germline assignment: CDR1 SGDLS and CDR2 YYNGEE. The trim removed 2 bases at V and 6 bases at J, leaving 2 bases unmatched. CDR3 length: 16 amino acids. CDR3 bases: TGTGCCAGCAGCGTGGGACTAGCGGGGGGAGCCGGGGAGCTGTTTTTT. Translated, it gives CASSVGLAGGAGELFF.

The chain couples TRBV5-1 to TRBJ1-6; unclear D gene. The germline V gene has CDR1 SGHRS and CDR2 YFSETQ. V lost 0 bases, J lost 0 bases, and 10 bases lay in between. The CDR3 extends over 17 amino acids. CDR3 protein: CASSLAGRSSYNSPLHF. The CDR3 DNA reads TGCGCCAGCAGCTTGGCCGGAAGGAGCTCCTATAATTCACCCCTCCACTTT.

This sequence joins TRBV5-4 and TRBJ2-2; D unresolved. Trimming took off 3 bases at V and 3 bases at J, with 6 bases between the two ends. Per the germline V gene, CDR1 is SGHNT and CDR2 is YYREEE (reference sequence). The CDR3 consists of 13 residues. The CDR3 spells CASSSRYTGELFF. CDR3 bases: TGTGCCAGCAGCTCCCGGTACACCGGGGAGCTGTTTTTT. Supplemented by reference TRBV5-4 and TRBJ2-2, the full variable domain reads ETGVTQSPTHLIKTRGQQVTLRCSSQSGHNTVSWYQQALGQGPQFIFQYYREEENGRGNFPPRFSGLQFPNYSSELNVNALELDDSALYLCASSSRYTGELFFGEGSRLTVL.

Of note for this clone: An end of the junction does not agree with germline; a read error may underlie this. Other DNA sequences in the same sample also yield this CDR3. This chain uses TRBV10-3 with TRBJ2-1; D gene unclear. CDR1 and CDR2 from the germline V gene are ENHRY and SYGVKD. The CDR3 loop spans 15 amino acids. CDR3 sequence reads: CAISESELSTNEQFF. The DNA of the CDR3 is TGTGCCATCAGCGAGTCGGAACTCTCCACCAATGAGCAGTTCTTC.

This chain's CDR3 is CASGRGLAGRGANVLTF. The CDR3 DNA is TGCGCCAGCGGCCGCGGGCTAGCGGGACGTGGGGCCAACGTCCTGACTTTC. The chain joins TRBV5-1 to TRBJ2-6; the match to TRBD2 covers 9 bases. The CDR3 is 17 residues long. CDR1 is SGHRS and CDR2 is YFSETQ in the germline V gene. V trimming: 7 bases; J trimming: 3 bases; junction bases outside the gene matches: 11.

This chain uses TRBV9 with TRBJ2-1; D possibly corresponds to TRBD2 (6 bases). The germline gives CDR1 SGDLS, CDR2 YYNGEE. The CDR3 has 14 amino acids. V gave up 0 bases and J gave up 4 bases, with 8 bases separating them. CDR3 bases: TGTGCCAGCAGCGTAGGACTAGAATACAATGAGCAGTTCTTC. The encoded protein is CASSVGLEYNEQFF.

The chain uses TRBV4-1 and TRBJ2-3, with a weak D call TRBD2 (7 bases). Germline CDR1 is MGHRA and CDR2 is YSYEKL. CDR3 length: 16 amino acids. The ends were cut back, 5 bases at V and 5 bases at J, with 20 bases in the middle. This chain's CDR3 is CASSSAGGRTQDTQYF. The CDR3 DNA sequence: TGCGCCAGCAGCTCCGCCGGGGGGCGAACACAAGATACGCAGTATTTT.

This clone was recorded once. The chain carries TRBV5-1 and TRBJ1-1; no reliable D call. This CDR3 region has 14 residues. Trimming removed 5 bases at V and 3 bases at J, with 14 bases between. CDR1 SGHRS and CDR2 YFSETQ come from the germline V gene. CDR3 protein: CASSSGYKDTEAFF. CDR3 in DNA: TGCGCCAGCAGTTCGGGGTATAAGGACACTGAAGCTTTCTTT.

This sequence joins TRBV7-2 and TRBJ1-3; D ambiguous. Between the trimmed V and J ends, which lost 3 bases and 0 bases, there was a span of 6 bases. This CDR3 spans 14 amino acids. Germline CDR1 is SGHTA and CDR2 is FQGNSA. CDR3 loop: CASSLTYSGNTIYF. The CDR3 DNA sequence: TGTGCCAGCAGCTTGACGTACTCTGGAAACACCATATATTTT. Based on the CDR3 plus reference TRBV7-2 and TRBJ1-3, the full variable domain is GAGVSQSPSNKVTEKGKDVELRCDPISGHTALYWYRQSLGQGLEFLIYFQGNSAPDKSGLPSDRFSAERTGGSVSTLTIQRTQQEDSAVYLCASSLTYSGNTIYFGEGSWLTVV.

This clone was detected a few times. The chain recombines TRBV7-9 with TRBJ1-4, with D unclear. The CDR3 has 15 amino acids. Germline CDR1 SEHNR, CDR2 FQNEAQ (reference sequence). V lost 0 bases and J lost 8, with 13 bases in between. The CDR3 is CASSLAPGREEKLFF. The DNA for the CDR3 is TGTGCCAGCAGCTTAGCGCCGGGGAGGGAAGAAAAACTGTTTTTT.